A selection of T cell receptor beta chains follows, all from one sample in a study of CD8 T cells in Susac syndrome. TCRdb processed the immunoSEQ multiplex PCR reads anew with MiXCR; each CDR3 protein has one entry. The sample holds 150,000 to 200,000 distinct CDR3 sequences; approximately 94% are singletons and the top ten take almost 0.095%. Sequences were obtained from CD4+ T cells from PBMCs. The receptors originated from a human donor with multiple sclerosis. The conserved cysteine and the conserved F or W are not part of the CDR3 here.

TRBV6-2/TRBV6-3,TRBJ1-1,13,ASTFRGGTNTEAF
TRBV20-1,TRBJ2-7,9,SATKGSEQY
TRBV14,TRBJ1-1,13,ASSQGRFLNTEAF
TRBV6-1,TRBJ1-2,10,ASRETGFGYT
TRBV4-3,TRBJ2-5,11,ASSQDWGETQY
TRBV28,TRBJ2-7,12,ASSLRGGDYEQY
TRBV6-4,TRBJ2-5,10,ASRQGEETQY
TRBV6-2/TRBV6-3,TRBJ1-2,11,ASSYERNYGYT
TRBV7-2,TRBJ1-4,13,ASSPGAGTSEKLF
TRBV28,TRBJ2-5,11,ASTQQYQETQY
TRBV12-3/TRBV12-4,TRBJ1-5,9,ASSYGQPQH
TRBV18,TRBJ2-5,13,ASSPPQPQAETQY
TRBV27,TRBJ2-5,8,ASVAGTQY
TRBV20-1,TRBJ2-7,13,SARPSGNSPYEQY
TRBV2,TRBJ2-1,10,ASSVQTGEQF
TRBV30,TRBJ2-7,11,AWSLGLSYEQY
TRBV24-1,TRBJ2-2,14,ATSDSYKANTGELF
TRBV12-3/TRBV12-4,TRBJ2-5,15,ASTQSSGTSVGETQY
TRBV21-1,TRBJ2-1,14,ASSKVSVSSYNEQF
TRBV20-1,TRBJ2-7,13,SARDSQGINHEQY
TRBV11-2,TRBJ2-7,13,ASSNSGSHLGEQY
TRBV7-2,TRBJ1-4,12,ASSLVGSSGGLF